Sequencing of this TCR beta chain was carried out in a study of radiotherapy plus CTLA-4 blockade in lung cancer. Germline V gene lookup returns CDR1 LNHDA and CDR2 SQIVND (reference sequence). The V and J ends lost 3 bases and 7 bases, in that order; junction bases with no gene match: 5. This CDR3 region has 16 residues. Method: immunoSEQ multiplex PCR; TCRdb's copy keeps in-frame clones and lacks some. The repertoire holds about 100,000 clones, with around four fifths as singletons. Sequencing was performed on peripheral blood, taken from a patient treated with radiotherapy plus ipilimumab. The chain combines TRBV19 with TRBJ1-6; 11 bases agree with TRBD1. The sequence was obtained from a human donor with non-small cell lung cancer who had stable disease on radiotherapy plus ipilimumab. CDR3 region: CASSMGGQGANSPLHF. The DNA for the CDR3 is TGTGCCAGTAGTATGGGAGGACAGGGGGCAAATTCACCCCTCCACTTT.